The 18 T cell receptor beta chains presented below share a single source sample, sequenced in a study of identical twins. TCRdb recomputed calls from the 5' RACE reads with MiXCR, one row per CDR3 protein. Of fewer than 250,000 distinct CDR3 sequences in the sample, 6% to 8.5% were seen once. These same data were also listed under a study on yellow fever vaccine responses in identical twins.

Sequenced material: CD8+ T cells sorted from blood. These receptors originate from a woman aged 18-35 years in good health.

This clonotype was counted only a few times. The V and J genes are TRBV5-1 and TRBJ2-1, with 7 bases fitting TRBD1. CDR1 and CDR2 from the germline V gene are SGHRS and YFSETQ. V lost 4 bases and J lost 7; bases outside the gene matches: 5. The CDR3 is made up of 13 amino acids. The CDR3 protein is CASSVDRDNEQFF. CDR3 in DNA: TGCGCCAGCAGCGTAGACAGGGATAATGAGCAGTTCTTC.

This clonotype was seen many times. The CDR3 coding sequence is TGCGCCAGCACCCCCCTCCCCCGGGACAGGGGATATTACAATGAGCAGTTCTTC. It is translated as CASTPLPRDRGYYNEQFF. V usage is TRBV5-1 and J usage is TRBJ2-1; the match to TRBD1 covers 10 bases. The CDR3 covers 18 residues. V lost 6 bases and J lost 4; bases outside the gene matches: 16. In germline, CDR1 is SGHRS, CDR2 YFSETQ.

This clonotype was counted many times. The chain is built from TRBV24-1 and TRBJ2-7, with TRBD2 as a possible D gene (5 bases). With 5 bases removed from V and 0 bases from J, the gap between germline ends came to 10 bases. In germline, CDR1 is KGHDR, CDR2 SFDVKD. The CDR3 contains 14 residues. CDR3 residues: CATSVGGPSYEQYF. The DNA of the CDR3 is TGTGCCACCAGTGTTGGCGGGCCCTCCTACGAGCAGTACTTC.

In its sample, this clonotype was seen many times. This chain uses TRBV5-1 with TRBJ1-2; weak D call: TRBD1 (6 bases). The germline CDR1 and CDR2 sequences are SGHRS and YFSETQ. Trimming left V 2 bases short and J 6 bases short, with 11 bases between. The CDR3 contains 13 residues. CDR3 region: CASSFQRQDGYTF. The CDR3 DNA reads as TGCGCCAGCAGCTTCCAAAGACAGGATGGCTACACCTTC. The whole variable domain, remainder taken from reference TRBV5-1 and TRBJ1-2, is KAGVTQTPRYLIKTRGQQVTLSCSPISGHRSVSWYQQTPGQGLQFLFEYFSETQRNKGNFPGRFSGRQFSNSRSEMNVSTLELGDSALYLCASSFQRQDGYTFGSGTRLTVV.

The V and J genes are TRBV5-1 and TRBJ2-7, with 8 positions matching TRBD2. Trimming at V came to 0 bases and at J to 0 bases, leaving 5 bases not matched to a gene. This CDR3 contains 16 residues. The V gene's germline CDR1 is SGHRS and CDR2 YFSETQ. Here the CDR3 reads CASSLAVAGGSYEQYF. The CDR3 DNA follows: TGCGCCAGCAGCTTGGCCGTGGCGGGAGGCTCCTACGAGCAGTACTTC.

This chain uses TRBV12-3 or TRBV12-4 with TRBJ2-3; possible D gene TRBD1, 5 bases. This CDR3 has 15 amino acids. Trimming shortened V by 4 bases and J by 0 bases, and 11 bases separated the two germline ends. CDR3 in DNA: TGTGCCAGCAGTTCCAGGGTCGGGAGCACAGATACGCAGTATTTT. As protein: CASSSRVGSTDTQYF.

At least ten counts were recorded for this clonotype. V is TRBV6-5 and J is TRBJ2-2; tentatively, D is TRBD2 (6 bases). The CDR3 length is 14 residues. CDR1 is MNHEY and CDR2 is SVGAGI in the germline V gene. The germline V and J ends were trimmed by 2 bases and 5 bases, with 9 bases remaining between them. DNA of the CDR3: TGTGCCAGCAGTTACGGGGGAGGTACCGGGGAGCTGTTTTTT. It encodes CASSYGGGTGELFF.

The chain has TRBV27 and TRBJ1-1; a possible D gene is TRBD1 (6 bases). Germline assignment: CDR1 MNHEY and CDR2 SMNVEV (reference sequence). The CDR3 sequence is 16 residues long. The V end lost 3 bases, the J end lost 0 bases, and 14 bases lay between the germline ends. CDR3 coding DNA: TGTGCCAGCAGTTTTGGGGGGCGCGACATGAACACTGAAGCTTTCTTT. It encodes CASSFGGRDMNTEAFF.

This clonotype showed up many times. One end of the junction fails to match germline, which may point to a read error. The chain employs TRBV28 and TRBJ2-7, with D perhaps TRBD1 (5 bases). The CDR3 is made up of 13 amino acids. Looked up from germline, CDR1 is MDHEN and CDR2 is SYDVKM. Written as DNA, the CDR3 is TGTGCCAGCAGGCAGGGATCCTCCGACGAGCAGTACTTC. It translates to CASRQGSSDEQYF.

The chain has TRBV7-8 and TRBJ2-2, with 9 nucleotides matching TRBD2. The CDR3 spans 17 residues. Germline CDR1 SGHVS, CDR2 FQNEAQ. V was pared by 2 bases and J by 6 bases, with 10 bases of the junction left unmatched. The CDR3 region has the DNA TGTGCCAGCAGCTTATTAGGTAGTAGCGGGGGATCCGGGGAGCTGTTTTTT. This sequence encodes CASSLLGSSGGSGELFF.

This clonotype has ten or more counts. The V and J genes are TRBV28 and TRBJ1-5; D gene ambiguous. V shed 5 bases and J shed 6 bases, with 11 bases lying between them. Per the germline V gene, CDR1 is MDHEN and CDR2 is SYDVKM. The CDR3 runs 13 residues. The CDR3 DNA reads as TGTGCCAGCAGTACCAGCGGAGGTCAGCCCCAGCATTTT. This translates into CASSTSGGQPQHF.

This clonotype was counted ten times or more. The chain carries TRBV29-1 and TRBJ1-2, with 9 nucleotides matching TRBD1. V dropped 7 bases and J dropped 4; count of bases not matched to a gene: 4. Germline V gives CDR1 SQVTM, CDR2 ANQGSEA. The CDR3 loop spans 12 amino acids. DNA for the CDR3: TGCAGCGGGACAGGGGCCTCCTATGGCTACACCTTC. Translated, it gives CSGTGASYGYTF.

This clonotype was picked up many times. V usage is TRBV11-2 and J usage is TRBJ2-2; D may be TRBD1 (5 bases). Germline CDR1 reads SGHAT; CDR2 reads FQNNGV. The V end lost 2 bases, the J end lost 1 base, and 8 bases lay between the germline ends. The CDR3 consists of 15 residues. The CDR3 region is CASSLSGLNTGELFF. CDR3 DNA: TGTGCCAGCAGCTTATCAGGGTTGAACACCGGGGAGCTGTTTTTT.

There are many counts of this clonotype. This chain uses TRBV9 with TRBJ1-1, with TRBD1 as a possible D gene (5 bases). Germline lookup yields CDR1 SGDLS and CDR2 YYNGEE. V dropped 3 bases and J dropped 1 base, with 16 bases sitting between them. This CDR3 spans 16 amino acids. CDR3 nucleotides: TGTGCCAGCAGCGCGAAGAGGGACGGCCAGAACACTGAAGCTTTCTTT. It yields the protein CASSAKRDGQNTEAFF.

The rearrangement links TRBV4-1 to TRBJ2-3; 8 bases are shared with TRBD2. V lost 1 base and J lost 0; bases outside the gene matches: 9. Germline values: CDR1 MGHRA, CDR2 YSYEKL. This CDR3 region has 18 residues. The CDR3 loop reads CASSQVSRGGLSTDTQYF. The DNA of the CDR3 is TGCGCCAGCAGCCAAGTTTCCCGGGGGGGCCTAAGCACAGATACGCAGTATTTT.

This clonotype was seen repeatedly, ten times or more. The chain uses TRBV4-1 and TRBJ2-5; 9 nucleotides line up with TRBD2. The germline CDR1 and CDR2 sequences are MGHRA and YSYEKL. This CDR3 region has 19 residues. The trim removed 4 bases at V and 0 bases at J, leaving 15 bases unmatched. CDR3 sequence (DNA): TGCGCCAGCAGCCCTCTCGGGGCTAGCGGGGCGCAAAACCAAGAGACCCAGTACTTC. This gives the protein CASSPLGASGAQNQETQYF.

This clonotype was seen only a few times. V is TRBV10-3 and J is TRBJ2-6, with D unresolved. The CDR3 has 18 residues. V was clipped by 2 bases and J by 0 bases, with 14 bases between them. From germline, CDR1 is ENHRY and CDR2 SYGVKD. The CDR3 sequence is CAISEPNHRVSGANVLTF. The DNA of the CDR3 is TGTGCCATCAGTGAGCCAAACCATCGGGTCTCTGGGGCCAACGTCCTGACTTTC.

This clonotype was counted a few times. The chain carries TRBV5-1 and TRBJ2-1, with 10 positions matching TRBD1. This CDR3 comprises 15 residues. Germline values: CDR1 SGHRS, CDR2 YFSETQ. The trim removed 3 bases at V and 4 bases at J, leaving 4 bases unmatched. CDR3 amino acids: CASSSDRGLYNEQFF. The CDR3 DNA reads TGCGCCAGCAGCTCTGACAGGGGGCTTTACAATGAGCAGTTCTTC. The full variable domain, its missing parts supplied by reference TRBV5-1 and TRBJ2-1, is KAGVTQTPRYLIKTRGQQVTLSCSPISGHRSVSWYQQTPGQGLQFLFEYFSETQRNKGNFPGRFSGRQFSNSRSEMNVSTLELGDSALYLCASSSDRGLYNEQFFGPGTRLTVL.